The 24 T cell receptor beta chains below were found in one sample sequenced in a study of cytomegalovirus exposure and HLA in healthy donors. The PCR employed 60 Vbeta primers together with 13 Jbeta primers. Sequencing used immunoSEQ multiplex PCR; TCRdb keeps in-frame clones, though not all of them. This repertoire comprises over 100,000 clones; its ten largest clones make up over 1.5%. The sample was PBMCs. These receptors were taken from a woman aged 40 to 50 in good health and CMV-seropositive.

This sequence joins TRBV19 and TRBJ1-5; 12 bases align to TRBD1. From germline, CDR1 is LNHDA and CDR2 SQIVND (reference sequence). CDR3 size: 14 residues. The V and J ends lost 10 bases and 4 bases, in that order; junction bases with no gene match: 5. The CDR3 sequence: CATRDRGQNQPQHF. CDR3 coding DNA: TGTGCCACACGGGACAGGGGGCAAAATCAGCCCCAGCATTTT. The full variable domain, in which reference TRBV19 and TRBJ1-5 provide the parts outside the CDR3, is DGGITQSPKYLFRKEGQNVTLSCEQNLNHDAMYWYRQDPGQGLRLIYYSQIVNDFQKGDIAEGYSVSREKKESFPLTVTSAQKNPTAFYLCATRDRGQNQPQHFGDGTRLSIL.

The chain recombines TRBV7-6 with TRBJ2-1, with 11 bases matching TRBD2. J was trimmed by 8 bases and V by 0 bases; bases with no gene match: 6. The CDR3 runs 16 residues. The V gene's germline CDR1 is SGHVS and CDR2 FNYEAQ. The CDR3 DNA is TGTGCCAGCAGCTTAGCGACTAGCGGGACGTTCGATGAGCAGTTCTTC. It is translated as CASSLATSGTFDEQFF.

This rearrangement joins TRBV7-3 to TRBJ2-7; D unclear. The germline gives CDR1 SGHTA, CDR2 FQGTGA. CDR3 length: 13 residues. V lost 2 bases and J 3 bases, leaving 8 bases between the germline ends. The CDR3 spells CASSLLEYYEQYF. CDR3 sequence (DNA): TGTGCCAGCAGCTTACTAGAATACTACGAGCAGTACTTC.

The V and J genes are TRBV5-4 and TRBJ1-2, with TRBD1 matching over 7 bases. Germline V lookup: CDR1 SGHNT, CDR2 YYREEE (reference sequence). The V gene end was trimmed by 0 bases and the J gene end by 7 bases; junction bases not matched to a gene: 6. This CDR3 comprises 14 residues. The CDR3 is CASSLGQGLSGYTF. CDR3 sequence (DNA): TGTGCCAGCAGCTTGGGACAGGGACTGTCTGGCTACACCTTC.

The V and J genes are TRBV13 and TRBJ2-1; 10 nucleotides agree with TRBD2. The CDR3 runs 15 residues. Trimming removed 1 base from V and 8 bases from J; junction bases left unmatched: 5. CDR1 is PRHDT and CDR2 is FYEKMQ in the germline V gene (reference sequence). The CDR3 loop is CASSLVTSGKDEQFF. In nucleotides, the CDR3 is TGTGCCAGCAGCTTAGTCACTAGCGGGAAAGATGAGCAGTTCTTC.

This sequence joins TRBV27 and TRBJ2-1; D perhaps matches TRBD2 (6 bases). The ends were cut back, 5 bases at V and 9 bases at J, with 20 bases in the middle. The CDR3 has 15 residues. The V gene's germline CDR1 is MNHEY and CDR2 SMNVEV (reference sequence). CDR3 amino acids: CASSSEREVKREQFF. Here the CDR3 DNA reads TGTGCCAGCAGTAGCGAAAGGGAGGTTAAGCGTGAGCAGTTCTTC.

The chain links TRBV11-2 to TRBJ2-7; 13 bases agree with TRBD2. The germline V gene has CDR1 SGHAT and CDR2 FQNNGV. The V and J ends lost 5 bases and 2 bases, in that order; junction bases with no gene match: 6. This CDR3 region has 16 residues. Here the CDR3 DNA reads TGTGCCAGCAGCCCCGGGACTAGCGGGAACCCCTACGAGCAGTACTTC. It encodes CASSPGTSGNPYEQYF. Full variable domain (rest looked up from reference TRBV11-2 and TRBJ2-7): EAGVAQSPRYKIIEKRQSVAFWCNPISGHATLYWYQQILGQGPKLLIQFQNNGVVDDSQLPKDRFSAERLKGVDSTLKIQPAKLEDSAVYLCASSPGTSGNPYEQYFGPGTRLTVT.

V gene TRBV4-1 combines with J gene TRBJ2-2, with 9 bases matching TRBD1. J lost 3 bases, V lost 4 bases, and 3 bases had no gene match. Germline V lookup: CDR1 MGHRA, CDR2 YSYEKL. The CDR3 contains 15 residues. The CDR3 protein is CASSRTGADTGELFF. The CDR3, as DNA: TGCGCCAGCAGCCGGACAGGGGCGGACACCGGGGAGCTGTTTTTT.

This chain joins TRBV6-1 and TRBJ1-3, with D perhaps matching TRBD1 (5 bases). Trimming shortened V by 7 bases and J by 4 bases, and 11 bases separated the two germline ends. Germline V gives CDR1 MNHNS, CDR2 SASEGT. The CDR3 spans 13 residues. The chain's CDR3 is CASTRVTGNTIYF. DNA for the CDR3: TGTGCCAGCACCAGGGTGACGGGAAACACCATATATTTT.

The chain recombines TRBV18 with TRBJ2-7, with unresolved D. V was trimmed by 2 bases and J by 3 bases, leaving 11 bases between them. The CDR3 has 14 residues. Germline assignment: CDR1 KGHSH and CDR2 LQKENI. CDR3 sequence reads: CASSPFPENYEQYF. The CDR3, as DNA: TGTGCCAGCTCACCATTCCCGGAGAACTACGAGCAGTACTTC.

This sequence joins TRBV18 and TRBJ1-1, with D maybe TRBD1 (5 bases). Germline values: CDR1 KGHSH, CDR2 LQKENI. V gave up 3 bases and J gave up 1 base, with 24 bases separating them. CDR3 length equals 19 residues. Here the CDR3 reads CASSPGAGGAQQRNTEAFF. The CDR3 DNA reads TGTGCCAGCTCACCGGGCGCCGGCGGGGCCCAACAAAGGAACACTGAAGCTTTCTTT.

The chain has TRBV18 and TRBJ2-3, with D possibly being TRBD2 (5 bases). The germline V gene encodes CDR1 KGHSH and CDR2 LQKENI. The CDR3 covers 16 residues. Trimming took off 3 bases at V and 2 bases at J, with 15 bases between the two ends. CDR3 amino acids: CASSPLEGATTDTQYF. CDR3 nucleotides: TGTGCCAGCTCACCCCTAGAGGGAGCGACCACAGATACGCAGTATTTT.

The chain joins TRBV6-1 to TRBJ2-1, with TRBD2 identical over 8 bases. Trimming took 8 bases from V and 8 from J; bases not matched to a gene: 14. Germline CDR1 reads MNHNS; CDR2 reads SASEGT. There are 15 residues in the CDR3. CDR3 sequence: CASPGFPGGPHEQFF. In DNA form, the CDR3 reads TGTGCCAGCCCGGGGTTTCCGGGAGGGCCCCATGAGCAGTTCTTC.

The chain joins TRBV5-4 to TRBJ1-1; possibly TRBD1 for D (6 bases). CDR3 size: 14 residues. Germline V gene data show CDR1 as SGHNT and CDR2 as YYREEE (reference sequence). Trimming removed 0 bases from V and 4 bases from J, with 10 bases in between. For the CDR3, the DNA is TGTGCCAGCAGCTTGGGGGGGCCGAGCACTGAAGCTTTCTTT. This encodes CASSLGGPSTEAFF.

V and J are TRBV25-1 and TRBJ2-7, with D possibly matching TRBD2 (5 bases). V was trimmed by 8 bases and J by 12 bases, leaving 17 bases between them. From germline, CDR1 is MGHDK and CDR2 SYGVNS. The CDR3 extends over 11 amino acids. The CDR3 protein is CASGLPGPLYF. For the CDR3, the DNA is TGTGCCAGCGGACTCCCGGGCCCCCTGTACTTC.

V usage is TRBV6-1 and J usage is TRBJ2-3; D is perhaps TRBD2 (6 bases). The CDR3 length is 16 residues. V was clipped by 0 bases and J by 3 bases, with 13 bases between them. Germline V gene sequence: CDR1 MNHNS, CDR2 SASEGT. This CDR3 is CASSEAPEGRTDTQYF. The CDR3 DNA is TGTGCCAGCAGTGAAGCGCCGGAGGGCCGAACAGATACGCAGTATTTT.

The chain links TRBV7-9 to TRBJ2-7; TRBD1 matches 7 bases. After removal of 5 bases from V and 6 bases from J, the junction contained 7 bases not matched to a gene. The germline gives CDR1 SEHNR, CDR2 FQNEAQ (reference sequence). CDR3 length: 13 residues. Here the CDR3 DNA reads TGTGCCAGCAGCCCCTCAGGGGGAATCGAGCAGTACTTC. Its translation: CASSPSGGIEQYF.

The gene calls are TRBV7-7 and TRBJ2-3, with TRBD2 matching 7 bases. Unmatched junction bases numbered 3, after V lost 7 bases and J lost 2 bases. The CDR3 totals 13 residues. Germline lookup yields CDR1 SSHAT and CDR2 FNYEAQ (reference sequence). CDR3 loop: CASIREATDTQYF. The CDR3 coding sequence is TGTGCCAGCATTCGGGAGGCCACAGATACGCAGTATTTT.

The CDR3 sequence is CASSLEGVRGSEAFF. The CDR3 DNA reads TGTGCCAGCAGCTTGGAAGGCGTCAGGGGGTCTGAAGCTTTCTTT. The chain recombines TRBV5-4 with TRBJ1-1, with 7 nucleotides matching TRBD1. The trim removed 0 bases at V and 6 bases at J, leaving 8 bases unmatched. Germline CDR1 is SGHNT and CDR2 is YYREEE (reference sequence). The CDR3 runs to 15 residues.

The gene calls are TRBV5-1 and TRBJ2-6, with D uncertain. In germline, CDR1 is SGHRS, CDR2 YFSETQ. The CDR3 consists of 17 residues. V lost 4 bases and J 0 bases, leaving 14 bases between the germline ends. CDR3 DNA sequence: TGCGCCAGCAGCCCCCGGGTGATGCCCTCTGGGGCCAACGTCCTGACTTTC. This translates into CASSPRVMPSGANVLTF. Drawing the rest from reference TRBV5-1 and TRBJ2-6, the complete variable domain is KAGVTQTPRYLIKTRGQQVTLSCSPISGHRSVSWYQQTPGQGLQFLFEYFSETQRNKGNFPGRFSGRQFSNSRSEMNVSTLELGDSALYLCASSPRVMPSGANVLTFGAGSRLTVL.

The chain combines TRBV10-2 with TRBJ2-1; the match to TRBD1 covers 12 bases. V lost 6 bases to trimming and J lost 9 bases; unmatched junction nucleotides: 6. The germline V gene encodes CDR1 WSHSY and CDR2 SAAADI. The CDR3 length is 14 residues. The DNA for the CDR3 is TGCGCCAGCAGGCCGGGACAGGGGGCAGGTGAGCAGTTCTTC. This encodes CASRPGQGAGEQFF.

The CDR3 sequence is CASSFGIRYEQYF. The CDR3 DNA follows: TGTGCCAGCAGTTTTGGTATACGGTACGAGCAGTACTTC. V is TRBV28 and J is TRBJ2-7; D ambiguous. Trimming cost V 3 bases and J 4 bases, with 10 bases left between them. Germline CDR1 reads MDHEN; CDR2 reads SYDVKM. There are 13 residues in the CDR3.

The chain couples TRBV19 to TRBJ2-1; 8 positions agree with TRBD2. Germline-derived CDR1 and CDR2 are LNHDA and SQIVND (reference sequence). The CDR3 spans 17 residues. After removal of 5 bases from V and 1 base from J, the junction contained 10 bases not matched to a gene. The CDR3 here is CASSLLGGGHSYNEQFF. The DNA for the CDR3 is TGTGCCAGTAGTCTCCTCGGGGGGGGGCATTCCTACAATGAGCAGTTCTTC.

This rearrangement joins TRBV7-8 to TRBJ2-4; a weak D match, TRBD1 (5 bases). V was pared by 3 bases and J by 8 bases, with 14 bases between. The CDR3 totals 14 residues. Germline V gene data show CDR1 as SGHVS and CDR2 as FQNEAQ. CDR3 sequence reads: CASSFTTEQDIQYF. The DNA for the CDR3 is TGTGCCAGCAGCTTCACGACCGAACAGGACATTCAGTACTTC.